One sample yielded the 30 T cell receptor beta chains listed below, sequenced in a study of pediatric ulcerative colitis. Profiling relied on immunoSEQ multiplex PCR, and the TCRdb table lists in-frame clones only, not all of them. Here the sample spans approximately 32,000 clones, roughly four fifths being singletons. Sequenced sample: blood. The receptors here all came from a boy aged 5-17 years with severe ulcerative colitis.

The rearrangement uses TRBV6-6 and TRBJ1-1; D is ambiguous. Trimming shortened V by 7 bases and J by 1 base, and 19 bases separated the two germline ends. The germline V gene has CDR1 MNHNY and CDR2 SVGAGI (reference sequence). This CDR3 spans 16 amino acids. This chain's CDR3 is CASTRIGEWKNTEAFF. CDR3 nucleotides: TGTGCCAGCACTAGAATTGGGGAGTGGAAGAACACTGAAGCTTTCTTT.

The chain links TRBV6-6 to TRBJ2-7; no firm D call. Germline CDR1 and CDR2: MNHNY and SVGAGI (reference sequence). The CDR3 runs 13 residues. Between the trimmed V and J ends, which lost 3 bases and 1 base, there was a span of 7 bases. CDR3 sequence (DNA): TGTGCCAGCAGTTATGACCCATCCTACGAGCAGTACTTC. Its translation: CASSYDPSYEQYF.

This chain connects TRBV5-6 to TRBJ1-2, with D tentatively TRBD1 (5 bases). Germline CDR1 is SGHDT and CDR2 is YYEEEE. The germline V and J ends were trimmed by 3 bases and 4 bases, with 13 bases remaining between them. This CDR3 contains 14 residues. This CDR3 reads CASSSTSGRYGYTF. The CDR3 DNA sequence: TGTGCCAGCAGCTCTACGTCGGGGCGCTATGGCTACACCTTC.

The chain carries TRBV7-8 and TRBJ1-5; no definite D call. Trimming took off 5 bases at V and 0 bases at J, with 23 bases between the two ends. Germline V gene data show CDR1 as SGHVS and CDR2 as FQNEAQ. There are 19 residues in the CDR3. Here the CDR3 DNA reads TGTGCCAGCAGCCCCACTGCACAAGGGTCGATAAGTAGCAATCAGCCCCAGCATTTT. It codes for CASSPTAQGSISSNQPQHF.

The J gene is TRBJ2-1, the V gene TRBV29-1; 7 positions match TRBD1. Germline V gene lookup returns CDR1 SQVTM and CDR2 ANQGSEA. Unmatched junction bases numbered 10, after V lost 8 bases and J lost 3 bases. This CDR3 is 14 amino acids long. The chain's CDR3 is CSSKGTENYNEQFF. The CDR3 nucleotides are TGCAGCTCGAAAGGGACAGAGAACTACAATGAGCAGTTCTTC.

The CDR3 DNA is TGTGCCAGTAGTTACGGCGGAACTCAGCCCCAGCATTTT. The encoded protein is CASSYGGTQPQHF. The chain is built from TRBV19 and TRBJ1-5, with D uncertain. Trimming cost V 5 bases and J 6 bases, with 11 bases left between them. Germline V gives CDR1 LNHDA, CDR2 SQIVND (reference sequence). The CDR3 contains 13 residues.

This sequence joins TRBV10-3 and TRBJ2-1; 7 bases line up with TRBD2. The V and J ends lost 5 bases and 3 bases, in that order; junction bases with no gene match: 13. Germline V gene sequence: CDR1 ENHRY, CDR2 SYGVKD. This CDR3 is 17 amino acids long. CDR3 sequence: CAISFPELAGGYNEQFF. As DNA, the CDR3 is TGTGCCATCAGTTTTCCCGAGTTAGCGGGTGGCTACAATGAGCAGTTCTTC.

The V gene is TRBV19, the J gene TRBJ1-5; TRBD1 matches 7 bases. The V gene's germline CDR1 is LNHDA and CDR2 SQIVND (reference sequence). The V segment lost 4 bases and the J segment 0 bases; nucleotides outside the gene matches: 9. The CDR3 is 17 amino acids. The CDR3 here is CASSTSPGGYSNQPQHF. CDR3 in DNA: TGTGCCAGTAGTACCAGTCCAGGGGGATATAGCAATCAGCCCCAGCATTTT.

The chain employs TRBV18 and TRBJ2-5, with D perhaps assigned TRBD1 or TRBD2 (5 bases each). This CDR3 comprises 14 residues. Germline CDR1 KGHSH, CDR2 LQKENI. The ends were cut back, 6 bases at V and 7 bases at J, with 18 bases in the middle. The CDR3 bases are TGTGCCAGCTCGTACTCGGACGGGACGGGGACCCAGTACTTC. It translates to CASSYSDGTGTQYF. The variable domain in full, with the rest retrieved from reference TRBV18 and TRBJ2-5, is NAGVMQNPRHLVRRRGQEARLRCSPMKGHSHVYWYRQLPEEGLKFMVYLQKENIIDESGMPKERFSAEFPKEGPSILRIQQVVRGDSAAYFCASSYSDGTGTQYFGPGTRLLVL.

In nucleotides, the CDR3 is TGTGCCAGCAGCTTAACTGAGACAGGGAATTCACCCCTCCACTTT. It encodes CASSLTETGNSPLHF. The chain employs TRBV7-9 and TRBJ1-6; 7 positions match TRBD1. Germline loops: CDR1 SEHNR, CDR2 FQNEAQ (reference sequence). The CDR3 is made up of 15 amino acids. The V segment lost 2 bases and the J segment 7 bases; nucleotides outside the gene matches: 5.

The CDR3 sequence is CASSLDRSGGTEAFF. In DNA form, the CDR3 reads TGTGCCAGTAGTCTGGACAGGTCCGGGGGCACTGAAGCTTTCTTT. This chain links TRBV19 with TRBJ1-1; TRBD1 agrees at 7 bases. The germline V gene encodes CDR1 LNHDA and CDR2 SQIVND (reference sequence). The CDR3 is 15 residues long. Trimming removed 5 bases from V and 4 bases from J; junction bases left unmatched: 10.

The genes are TRBV6-1 and TRBJ2-2; D may be TRBD2 (6 bases). V lost 8 bases to trimming and J lost 5 bases, with 12 bases between them. The CDR3 is made up of 13 amino acids. Germline CDR1 and CDR2: MNHNS and SASEGT. CDR3 in amino acids: CASPLGGTGELFF. CDR3 coding DNA: TGTGCCAGCCCCCTCGGGGGTACCGGGGAGCTGTTTTTT.

V and J are TRBV7-2 and TRBJ2-1; 10 bases are shared with TRBD2. The CDR3 is made up of 12 amino acids. Germline assignment: CDR1 SGHTA and CDR2 FQGNSA. The ends lost 8 bases at V and 15 bases at J; junction bases unmatched: 10. The CDR3 coding sequence is TGTGCCAGCGCCGAACTAGCGGGGAATCTGTTCTTC. Translation gives CASAELAGNLFF. Combining the CDR3 with reference TRBV7-2 and TRBJ2-1 gives the whole variable domain GAGVSQSPSNKVTEKGKDVELRCDPISGHTALYWYRQSLGQGLEFLIYFQGNSAPDKSGLPSDRFSAERTGGSVSTLTIQRTQQEDSAVYLCASAELAGNLFFGPGTRLTVL.

The chain has TRBV25-1 and TRBJ2-7; 7 positions match TRBD1. V gave up 6 bases and J gave up 0 bases; unmatched junction bases: 2. Looked up from germline, CDR1 is MGHDK and CDR2 is SYGVNS. The CDR3 has 13 residues. Written as DNA, the CDR3 is TGTGCCAGCAGCAAGGGGGCCTCCTACGAGCAGTACTTC. Its translation is CASSKGASYEQYF.

In its sample, this clone was seen once. This chain links TRBV15 with TRBJ2-5; D is unresolved. Germline-derived CDR1 and CDR2 are LNHNV and YYDKDF (reference sequence). The CDR3 has 15 amino acids. The V gene lost 3 bases and the J gene lost 5 bases, with 16 bases spanning the gap. For the CDR3, the DNA is TGTGCCACCAGCAGGTCCTTAGGTGGGGTGGAGACCCAGTACTTC. Translation gives CATSRSLGGVETQYF.

The chain carries TRBV2 and TRBJ1-2; 9 bases agree with TRBD1. V trimming: 6 bases; J trimming: 7 bases; junction bases outside the gene matches: 6. The CDR3 has 13 amino acids. CDR1 SNHLY and CDR2 FYNNEI come from the germline V gene. DNA for the CDR3: TGTGCCAGCAGCGGGGGGACAGGGACTGGCTACACCTTC. Its translation is CASSGGTGTGYTF. The full variable domain, completed using reference TRBV2 and TRBJ1-2, is EPEVTQTPSHQVTQMGQEVILRCVPISNHLYFYWYRQILGQKVEFLVSFYNNEISEKSEIFDDQFSVERPDGSNFTLKIRSTKLEDSAMYFCASSGGTGTGYTFGSGTRLTVV.

CDR3 bases: TGTGCCAGCGGGACGACTCTTGGGAATTCACCCCTCCACTTT. Amino acids: CASGTTLGNSPLHF. The V gene is TRBV13, the J gene TRBJ1-6; the D gene is possibly TRBD1 (5 bases). V lost 8 bases to trimming and J lost 7 bases, with 15 bases between them. Germline V gene sequence: CDR1 PRHDT, CDR2 FYEKMQ (reference sequence). The CDR3 has 14 residues.

The V and J genes are TRBV9 and TRBJ1-2; D is undetermined. The ends were cut back, 3 bases at V and 7 bases at J, with 7 bases in the middle. The CDR3 has 11 amino acids. Germline assignment: CDR1 SGDLS and CDR2 YYNGEE. CDR3 protein: CASSAYSGYTF. Here the CDR3 DNA reads TGTGCCAGCAGCGCCTACAGTGGCTACACCTTC. The complete variable domain, with remaining parts taken from reference TRBV9 and TRBJ1-2, reads DSGVTQTPKHLITATGQRVTLRCSPRSGDLSVYWYQQSLDQGLQFLIQYYNGEERAKGNILERFSAQQFPDLHSELNLSSLELGDSALYFCASSAYSGYTFGSGTRLTVV.

The V gene is TRBV7-6, the J gene TRBJ1-1; D call uncertain. The germline gives CDR1 SGHVS, CDR2 FNYEAQ. Deletions cut 0 bases from V and 3 bases from J, with 5 bases between. The length of the CDR3 is 13 residues. Written as DNA, the CDR3 is TGTGCCAGCAGCTTAGCTACGGACACTGAAGCTTTCTTT. Its protein product is CASSLATDTEAFF.

This rearrangement joins TRBV6-1 to TRBJ1-5; D unresolved. The CDR3 is made up of 13 amino acids. CDR1 MNHNS and CDR2 SASEGT come from the germline V gene. Trimming pared 4 bases from V and 1 base from J, leaving 5 bases between. The DNA of the CDR3 is TGTGCCAGCAGTGTAGAAAGCAATCAGCCCCAGCATTTT. This gives the protein CASSVESNQPQHF.

The chain employs TRBV29-1 and TRBJ2-7; 7 nucleotides agree with TRBD1. CDR1 SQVTM and CDR2 ANQGSEA come from the germline V gene. CDR3 length: 12 residues. V dropped 4 bases and J dropped 3; count of bases not matched to a gene: 3. CDR3 region: CSVADRVYEQYF. The CDR3, as DNA: TGCAGCGTTGCCGACAGGGTCTACGAGCAGTACTTC.

This rearrangement joins TRBV19 to TRBJ1-2, with a tentative D call TRBD1 (5 bases). Germline V gives CDR1 LNHDA, CDR2 SQIVND (reference sequence). This CDR3 contains 13 residues. With 5 bases removed from V and 5 bases from J, the gap between germline ends came to 12 bases. The CDR3 nucleotides are TGTGCCAGTAGTGCGGGGCAACTATATGGCTACACCTTC. Translating gives CASSAGQLYGYTF.

The gene calls are TRBV5-4 and TRBJ2-7, with no clear D. V shed 4 bases and J shed 1 base, with 12 bases lying between them. This CDR3 has 14 amino acids. Germline V lookup: CDR1 SGHNT, CDR2 YYREEE (reference sequence). In DNA, the CDR3 is TGTGCCAGCAGCGATCCAGCGTCATCCTACGAGCAGTACTTC. The encoded protein is CASSDPASSYEQYF.

V and J are TRBV19 and TRBJ2-1; TRBD2 agrees at 7 bases. The CDR3 totals 13 residues. Germline V gives CDR1 LNHDA, CDR2 SQIVND (reference sequence). J lost 6 bases, V lost 5 bases, and 4 bases had no gene match. In DNA, the CDR3 is TGTGCCAGTAGTCAGGGAGGGGTCAATGAGCAGTTCTTC. This encodes CASSQGGVNEQFF.

The rearrangement joins TRBV7-9 to TRBJ2-5, with 9 bases that match TRBD2. Germline V gene lookup returns CDR1 SEHNR and CDR2 FQNEAQ (reference sequence). The length of the CDR3 is 13 residues. The V and J ends lost 5 bases and 3 bases, in that order; junction bases with no gene match: 1. In DNA, the CDR3 is TGTGCCAGCAGCGCGGGGGGGGAAGAGACCCAGTACTTC. Its protein product is CASSAGGEETQYF.

The chain links TRBV6-4 to TRBJ2-3; 8 positions agree with TRBD2. Germline values: CDR1 MRHNA, CDR2 SNTAGT. CDR3 length: 14 amino acids. Trimming removed 6 bases from V and 3 bases from J; junction bases left unmatched: 5. CDR3 protein: CASSRGGGTDTQYF. In nucleotides, the CDR3 is TGTGCCAGCAGCCGGGGGGGCGGGACAGATACGCAGTATTTT.

The chain is built from TRBV11-3 and TRBJ2-3; D could derive from TRBD1 or TRBD2 (5 bases each). The CDR3 consists of 14 residues. Trimming removed 3 bases from V and 2 bases from J, with 9 bases in between. Germline lookup yields CDR1 SGHNT and CDR2 YENEEA. The CDR3 DNA is TGTGCCAGCAGCTTTGAGGGGACCACAGATACGCAGTATTTT. Translating it yields CASSFEGTTDTQYF. Full variable domain (remainder filled in from reference TRBV11-3 and TRBJ2-3): EAGVVQSPRYKIIEKKQPVAFWCNPISGHNTLYWYLQNLGQGPELLIRYENEEAVDDSQLPKDRFSAERLKGVDSTLKIQPAELGDSAVYLCASSFEGTTDTQYFGPGTRLTVL.

The V gene is TRBV10-3, the J gene TRBJ2-1; 10 nucleotides match TRBD1. The CDR3 extends over 18 amino acids. Trimming cost V 6 bases and J 0 bases; bases outside gene matches: 11. The germline CDR1 and CDR2 sequences are ENHRY and SYGVKD. The CDR3 protein is CAISSRTGGSSSYNEQFF. Written as DNA, the CDR3 is TGTGCCATCAGCAGCAGGACAGGGGGTTCAAGCTCCTACAATGAGCAGTTCTTC.

The count of this clone is one. The V call is TRBV6-6, the J call TRBJ1-6, with D unresolved. The CDR3 sequence is 14 residues long. Trimming stripped 4 bases from V and 8 bases from J, with 12 bases between. CDR1 and CDR2 (germline): MNHNY, SVGAGI (reference sequence). The CDR3 region is CASSSAIPYSPLHF. The CDR3 region has the DNA TGTGCCAGCAGTTCCGCGATCCCTTATTCACCCCTCCACTTT.

The rearrangement joins TRBV27 to TRBJ1-1, with D possibly matching TRBD1 (5 bases). This CDR3 comprises 14 residues. V gave up 6 bases and J gave up 1 base, with 12 bases separating them. The germline gives CDR1 MNHEY, CDR2 SMNVEV (reference sequence). The CDR3 region has the DNA TGTGCCAGCAGGGGTTCGGGGACGAACACTGAAGCTTTCTTT. Encoded protein: CASRGSGTNTEAFF.